Listed below are T cell receptor beta chains from one sample, sequenced in a study of identical twins. TCRdb used MiXCR to reprocess the 5' RACE reads, holding one entry per CDR3 protein. The table lists about 240,000 distinct CDR3 sequences, about 10% of them singletons. Sequences were obtained from memory T cells sorted from blood. These receptors were collected from a man aged 50 to 59 in good health. CDR3s include the opening cysteine and the closing phenylalanine or tryptophan. D genes are given only for firm matches. Only some rows state a clone size, as once, few, many or a class for expanded clones.

j_call v_call d_call clone_size cdr3_nt cdr3_aa
TRBJ2-7 TRBV5-4 . many TGTGCCAGCAGCTTCCAGGGGCCACCCTACGAGCAGTACTTC CASSFQGPPYEQYF
TRBJ2-1 TRBV5-1 TRBD1 many TGCGCCAGCAAGACCGGGACAGGGGAGTTCGATGAGCAGTTCTTC CASKTGTGEFDEQFF
TRBJ2-1 TRBV27 TRBD2 few TGTGCCAGCAGTTCCTCGGGACTAGCGGGAACTGAGCAGTTCTTC CASSSSGLAGTEQFF
TRBJ2-7 TRBV4-3 . few TGCGCCAGCAGCCAAGAGAGGACAGAGAGCTACGAGCAGTACTTC CASSQERTESYEQYF
TRBJ2-1 TRBV4-3 . many TGCGCCAGCAGCCAATTAGGTGACAATGAGCAGTTCTTC CASSQLGDNEQFF
TRBJ1-1 TRBV4-2 . many TGTGCCAGCAGCCAAGCCATGAGCGCTGAAGCTTTCTTT CASSQAMSAEAFF
TRBJ2-7 TRBV6-2/TRBV6-3 . many TGTGCCAGCAGTTCGACTATATCGATTTCCTACGAGCAGTACTTC CASSSTISISYEQYF
TRBJ2-3 TRBV6-1 TRBD1 many TGTGCCAGCAGTGGACAGGGGGCGATTACAGATACGCAGTATTTT CASSGQGAITDTQYF
TRBJ2-2 TRBV30 TRBD2 few TGTGCCTGGACGGGAGGGCCCTCAAGGGGGGAGCTGTTTTTT CAWTGGPSRGELFF
TRBJ2-1 TRBV28 . . TGTGCCAGCAGCGGGATGGGGGCCAGCTCCTACAATGAGCAGTTCTTC CASSGMGASSYNEQFF
TRBJ2-7 TRBV6-1 TRBD1 many TGTGCCAGCAGTGAACGGGACAGTTTGGAGCAGTACTTC CASSERDSLEQYF
TRBJ1-2 TRBV7-2 TRBD1 many TGTGCCAGCAGCTGGGCCGGGACAGGGGTAGGCTACACCTTC CASSWAGTGVGYTF
TRBJ2-7 TRBV4-2 . . TGTGCCAGCAGCCCACGGCGGGGTGACGAGCAGTACTTC CASSPRRGDEQYF
TRBJ2-2 TRBV20-1 . few TGCAGTGCTAGACGGGACGCCAACACCGGGGAGCTGTTTTTT CSARRDANTGELFF
TRBJ2-6 TRBV30 . many TGTGCCTGGAGTACCCTCTACAGGACGACCTCTGGGGCCAACGTCCTGACTTTC CAWSTLYRTTSGANVLTF
TRBJ2-3 TRBV5-1 . . TGCGCCAGCAGCTTATCGGGGGACAGTTCCGATACGCAGTATTTT CASSLSGDSSDTQYF
TRBJ1-6 TRBV5-1 . few TGCGCCAGCAGCTCATATGGACAGAGGCGTCCGTATAATTCACCCCTCCACTTT CASSSYGQRRPYNSPLHF
TRBJ1-2 TRBV7-8 . many TGTGCCAGCAGCTTAGTAAAAGGAGGCTATGGCTACACCTTC CASSLVKGGYGYTF
TRBJ1-1 TRBV4-2 . many TGTGCCAGCAGCCAAGATCTGTACACTGAAGCTTTCTTT CASSQDLYTEAFF
TRBJ1-2 TRBV25-1 . . TGTGCCAGCAGTGATCCTCGGGCCTCCGCTGCGTTTGGCTACACCTTC CASSDPRASAAFGYTF
TRBJ2-7 TRBV3-1 TRBD1 many TGTGCCAGCAGCCCGCGAACGGACAGGGGAGCGGATTCCTACGAGCAGTACTTC CASSPRTDRGADSYEQYF
TRBJ1-1 TRBV12-3/TRBV12-4 . many TGTGCCAGTTCCTACAGGGTGGGGAACACTGAAGCTTTCTTT CASSYRVGNTEAFF
TRBJ1-1 TRBV3-1 . few TGTGCCAGCAGACGGGGGGACACTGAAGCTTTCTTT CASRRGDTEAFF
TRBJ2-6 TRBV11-2 . few TGTGCCAGCAGCTTACCTCTCCGGGCGTCCCTTCTTTCTGGGGCCAACGTCCTGACTTTC CASSLPLRASLLSGANVLTF
TRBJ2-5 TRBV11-1 TRBD2 . TGTGCCAGCAGCCTACGACTAGCGGGGGGGCGCCTTTACCAAGAGACCCAGTACTTC CASSLRLAGGRLYQETQYF
TRBJ1-6 TRBV7-3 . many TGTGCCAGCAGCTTAGGGGGGGCAGGATCACCCCTCCACTTT CASSLGGAGSPLHF
TRBJ2-3 TRBV20-1 . many TGCAGTTCCGGAGCAGACACAGATACGCAGTATTTT CSSGADTDTQYF
TRBJ1-1 TRBV20-1 . few TGCAGTGCTAGTAGGCTGGTAGGGGGCACTGAAGCTTTCTTT CSASRLVGGTEAFF
TRBJ1-3 TRBV4-2 . . TGTGCCAGCAGCCAAAGTCTCAGCGACTCTGGAAACACCATATATTTT CASSQSLSDSGNTIYF
TRBJ1-1 TRBV7-8 . . TGTGCCAGCAGCTTAGGAGTAGTGAACACTGAAGCTTTCTTT CASSLGVVNTEAFF
TRBJ1-3 TRBV20-1 . many TGCAGTGCTAGAGATACTAGGACGGCTGGAAACACCATATATTTT CSARDTRTAGNTIYF
TRBJ2-2 TRBV12-3/TRBV12-4 . many TGTGCCAGCACCCTCGACAGGAACACCGGGGAGCTGTTTTTT CASTLDRNTGELFF
TRBJ2-1 TRBV7-9 . many TGTGCCAGCAGGGACAGCTACAATGAGCAGTTCTTC CASRDSYNEQFF
TRBJ1-2 TRBV11-2 TRBD1 few TGTGCCAGCAGCTTAGGAGGAGACAGGGGTTATGGCTACACCTTC CASSLGGDRGYGYTF
TRBJ2-2 TRBV12-3/TRBV12-4 . many TGTGCCAGCAGTTTAGCTACGGCGAACACCGGGGAGCTGTTTTTT CASSLATANTGELFF
TRBJ2-3 TRBV6-2/TRBV6-3 . many TGTGCCAGCAGGTACGGTGGCACAGATACGCAGTATTTT CASRYGGTDTQYF
TRBJ1-6 TRBV5-5 . . TGTGCCAGCAGCTTGGCTTCGAGGGGGGAGGCCGGTTCACCCCTCCACTTT CASSLASRGEAGSPLHF
TRBJ2-7 TRBV20-1 . . TGCAGTGCTGCCCCCCAGGGTTCCTTGAGGGAGCAGTACTTC CSAAPQGSLREQYF
TRBJ2-1 TRBV5-1 TRBD2 . TGCGCCAGCAGCTTGGCCGGGGCAGGAGCGGGAGCCGTCTATGAGCAGTTCTTC CASSLAGAGAGAVYEQFF
TRBJ1-1 TRBV29-1 . many TGCAGCGTTGAAGATACCGCACCGGCAGGGGTGTTGAACACTGAAGCTTTCTTT CSVEDTAPAGVLNTEAFF
TRBJ2-2 TRBV7-2 TRBD1 . TGTGCCAGCAGGCAAAACAGGGGGCACCCCGGGGAGCTGTTTTTT CASRQNRGHPGELFF
TRBJ2-7 TRBV3-1 . many TGTGCCAGCAGCCAAGTTACCGAGGGTTTTGGCGAGCAGTACTTC CASSQVTEGFGEQYF
TRBJ2-5 TRBV20-1 . few TGCAGTGCTAGAGATCTAGGGTTCCAAGAGACCCAGTACTTC CSARDLGFQETQYF
TRBJ1-5 TRBV19 . few TGTGCCAGTAGTATAGATCCAGGGAGCAATCAGCCCCAGCATTTT CASSIDPGSNQPQHF
TRBJ2-5 TRBV6-6 . . TGTGCCAGCAGTACCGGGGTTCAAGAGACCCAGTACTTC CASSTGVQETQYF
TRBJ1-4 TRBV5-1 . many TGCGCCAGCAGCTTACAGGGCCAGGGTAATGAAAAACTGTTTTTT CASSLQGQGNEKLFF
TRBJ2-1 TRBV20-1 TRBD2 . TGCAGTGCTCGGACTAGCGTCTACAATGAGCAGTTCTTC CSARTSVYNEQFF
TRBJ2-2 TRBV2 TRBD1 . TGTGCCAGCAGTTACAGGGGGGAACGGGGCACCGGGGAGCTGTTTTTT CASSYRGERGTGELFF
TRBJ1-1 TRBV4-3 . many TGCGCCAGCAGCCAAGATCGAGTTACGGGAGCTTTCTTT CASSQDRVTGAFF
TRBJ1-5 TRBV27 . few TGTGCCAGCAGTTTACGGGGGGCAAGCAATCAGCCCCAGCATTTT CASSLRGASNQPQHF
TRBJ2-5 TRBV11-2 . few TGTGCCAGCAGCTTAGGGGGGGGGCACCGACTGGTTGAGACCCAGTACTTC CASSLGGGHRLVETQYF
TRBJ2-3 TRBV5-8 TRBD2 . TGTGCCAGCAGCCAAGGGACTAGCAAAACCACAGATACGCAGTATTTT CASSQGTSKTTDTQYF
TRBJ2-1 TRBV9 . many TGTGCCAGCAGCGTAGAGGTTAACTCCTACAATGAGCAGTTCTTC CASSVEVNSYNEQFF
TRBJ1-2 TRBV29-1 . few TGCAGCGCCACGGTCGCGGGAGCTAACTATGGCTACACCTTC CSATVAGANYGYTF
TRBJ2-3 TRBV7-2 . many TGTGCCAGCAGCTTAGAAAATACGCAGTATTTT CASSLENTQYF
TRBJ2-5 TRBV4-2 . few TGTGCCAGCAGCTTCGCGGGTGGGAGCCAAGAGACCCAGTACTTC CASSFAGGSQETQYF